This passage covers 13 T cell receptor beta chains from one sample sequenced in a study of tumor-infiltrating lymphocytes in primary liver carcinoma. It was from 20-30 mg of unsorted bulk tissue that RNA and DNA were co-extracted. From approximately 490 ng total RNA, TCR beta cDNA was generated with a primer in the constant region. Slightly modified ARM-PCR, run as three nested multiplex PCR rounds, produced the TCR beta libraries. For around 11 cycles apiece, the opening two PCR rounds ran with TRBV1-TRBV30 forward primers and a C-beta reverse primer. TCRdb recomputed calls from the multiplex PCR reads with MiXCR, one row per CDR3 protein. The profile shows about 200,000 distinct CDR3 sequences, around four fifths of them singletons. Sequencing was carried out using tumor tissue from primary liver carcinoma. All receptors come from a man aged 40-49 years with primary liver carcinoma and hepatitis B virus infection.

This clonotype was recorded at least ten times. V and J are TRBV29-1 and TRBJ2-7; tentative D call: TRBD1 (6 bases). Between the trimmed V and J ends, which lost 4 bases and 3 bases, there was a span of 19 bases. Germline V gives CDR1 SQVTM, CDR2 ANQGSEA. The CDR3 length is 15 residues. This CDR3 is CSVAGPDRNLYEQYF. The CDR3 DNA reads TGCAGCGTTGCCGGACCTGACAGGAATCTCTACGAGCAGTACTTC.

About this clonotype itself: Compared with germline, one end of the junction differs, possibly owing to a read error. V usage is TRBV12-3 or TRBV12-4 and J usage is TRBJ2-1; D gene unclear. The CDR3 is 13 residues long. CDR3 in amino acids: CANSFRRSDKQFF. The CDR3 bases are TGTGCCAACAGTTTCCGTCGGTCGGATAAGCAGTTCTTC.

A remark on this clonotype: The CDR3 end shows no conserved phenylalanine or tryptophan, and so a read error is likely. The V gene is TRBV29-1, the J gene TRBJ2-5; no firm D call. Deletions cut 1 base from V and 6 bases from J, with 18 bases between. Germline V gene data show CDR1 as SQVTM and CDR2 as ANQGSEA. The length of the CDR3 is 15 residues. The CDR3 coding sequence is TGCAGCGTTGAAGCGGAAAGGTGGCGAGCAAAGACCCAGTACCTC. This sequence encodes CSVEAERWRAKTQYL.

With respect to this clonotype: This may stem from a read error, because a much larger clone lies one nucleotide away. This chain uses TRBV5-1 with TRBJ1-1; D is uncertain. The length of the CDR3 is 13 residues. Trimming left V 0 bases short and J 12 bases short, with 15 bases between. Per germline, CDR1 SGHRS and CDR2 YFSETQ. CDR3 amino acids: CASSLEPSASTFF. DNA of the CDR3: TGCGCCAGCAGCTTGGAACCGTCGGCTTCGACTTTCTTT.

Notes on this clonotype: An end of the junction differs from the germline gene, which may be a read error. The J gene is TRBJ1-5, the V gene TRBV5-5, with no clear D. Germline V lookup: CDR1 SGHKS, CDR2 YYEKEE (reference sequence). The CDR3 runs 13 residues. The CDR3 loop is CARSAGENQPRHF. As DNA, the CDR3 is TGTGCCAGGAGCGCTGGGGAGAATCAGCCCCGGCATTTC.

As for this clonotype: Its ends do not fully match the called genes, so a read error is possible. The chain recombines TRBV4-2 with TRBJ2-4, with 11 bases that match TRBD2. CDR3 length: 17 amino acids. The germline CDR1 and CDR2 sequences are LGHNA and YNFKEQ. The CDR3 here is CASGQRAGLAEKNIQYF. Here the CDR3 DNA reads TGTGCCAGCGGCCAACGTGCGGGACTAGCGGAAAAAAACATTCAGTACTTC.

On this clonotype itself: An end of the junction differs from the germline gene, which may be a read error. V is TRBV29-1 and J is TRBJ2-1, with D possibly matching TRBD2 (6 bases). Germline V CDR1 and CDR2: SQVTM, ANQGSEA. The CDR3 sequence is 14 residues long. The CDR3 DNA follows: TGCAGGGTTGATTTCGGGGGAGAGGGGAAGACCCAGCATTTC. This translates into CRVDFGGEGKTQHF.

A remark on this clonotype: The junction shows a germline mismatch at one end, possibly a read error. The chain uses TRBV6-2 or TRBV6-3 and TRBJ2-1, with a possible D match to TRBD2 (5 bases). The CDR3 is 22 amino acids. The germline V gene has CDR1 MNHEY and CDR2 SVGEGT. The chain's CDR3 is CVSSFLIEAWVLAGERVNEQFF. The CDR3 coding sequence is TGTGTCAGCAGTTTCCTGATTGAGGCGTGGGTTCTAGCAGGAGAAAGGGTCAATGAGCAGTTCTTC.

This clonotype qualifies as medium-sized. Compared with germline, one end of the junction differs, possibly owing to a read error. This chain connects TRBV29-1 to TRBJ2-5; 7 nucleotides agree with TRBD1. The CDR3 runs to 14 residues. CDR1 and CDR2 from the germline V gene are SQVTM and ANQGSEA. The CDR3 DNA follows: TGCAGCGTAGAAGGGTCCGACAGGGCCGAGACCCAGTACTTC. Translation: CSVEGSDRAETQYF. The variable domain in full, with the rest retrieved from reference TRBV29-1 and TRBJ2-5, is SAVISQKPSRDICQRGTSLTIQCQVDSQVTMMFWYRQQPGQSLTLIATANQGSEATYESGFVIDKFPISRPNLTFSTLTVSNMSPEDSSIYLCSVEGSDRAETQYFGPGTRLLVL.

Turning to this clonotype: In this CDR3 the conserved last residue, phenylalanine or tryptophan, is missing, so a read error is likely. The CDR3 spells CSIGSGCGMNTEAFI. In nucleotides, the CDR3 is TGCAGCATTGGATCCGGGTGCGGTATGAACACTGAAGCTTTCATT. V is TRBV29-1 and J is TRBJ1-1; D gene unclear. CDR3 length equals 15 residues. Trimming took 8 bases from V and 0 from J, leaving 19 bases between them. Germline V gene sequence: CDR1 SQVTM, CDR2 ANQGSEA.

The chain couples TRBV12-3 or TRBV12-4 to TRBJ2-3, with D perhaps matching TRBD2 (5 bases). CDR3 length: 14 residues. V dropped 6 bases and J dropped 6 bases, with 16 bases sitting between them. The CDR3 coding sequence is TGTGCCAGCAGCTTATTTGAGGGATCCGATACGCAGTATTTT. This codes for CASSLFEGSDTQYF.

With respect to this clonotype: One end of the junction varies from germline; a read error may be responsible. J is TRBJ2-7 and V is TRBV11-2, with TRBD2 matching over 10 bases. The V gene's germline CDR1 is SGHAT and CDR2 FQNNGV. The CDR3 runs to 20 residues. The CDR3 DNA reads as TGTGCCACCAGCTTGAGGGAGGGGAGGACTAGCGGACTCAGTTCCTACGAGCAGTACTTC. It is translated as CATSLREGRTSGLSSYEQYF.

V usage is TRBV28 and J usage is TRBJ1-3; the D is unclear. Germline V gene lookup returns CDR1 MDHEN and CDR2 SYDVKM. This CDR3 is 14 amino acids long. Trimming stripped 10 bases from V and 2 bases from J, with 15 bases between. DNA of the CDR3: TGTGCCATCCGGGGAGGGCTTGCTGGAAACACCATATATTTT. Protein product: CAIRGGLAGNTIYF.